Listed here are 26 T cell receptor beta chains from one sample, sequenced in a study of T cell responses to AZD1222 COVID-19 vaccine. Assay: immunoSEQ multiplex PCR; the TCRdb copy retains only in-frame clones and omits some. The table shows 15,000 to 20,000 clones, with roughly 90% occurring only once. Sequenced here: peripheral blood, sampled 28 days after the second AZD1222 dose. These receptor sequences come from an adult who received the AZD1222 COVID-19 vaccine.

This chain connects TRBV7-2 to TRBJ2-5, with 15 bases identical to TRBD2. The V gene's germline CDR1 is SGHTA and CDR2 FQGNSA. The CDR3 covers 16 residues. V was clipped by 4 bases and J by 4 bases; unmatched bases: 4. CDR3 DNA sequence: TGTGCCAGCAGCTCCGGACTAGCGGGGGGGACAGAGACCCAGTACTTC. Translation gives CASSSGLAGGTETQYF.

The chain has TRBV5-6 and TRBJ2-7, with D possibly TRBD2 on 5 matching bases. V was cut by 1 base and J by 6 bases, with 29 bases left in between. This CDR3 spans 19 amino acids. Germline lookup yields CDR1 SGHDT and CDR2 YYEEEE. This chain's CDR3 is CASSLRRRPSSFSAGEQYF. CDR3 bases: TGTGCCAGCAGCTTGAGGAGGCGTCCTAGTAGTTTTTCTGCGGGCGAGCAGTACTTC. The full variable domain, with the rest looked up from reference TRBV5-6 and TRBJ2-7, is DAGVTQSPTHLIKTRGQQVTLRCSPKSGHDTVSWYQQALGQGPQFIFQYYEEEERQRGNFPDRFSGHQFPNYSSELNVNALLLGDSALYLCASSLRRRPSSFSAGEQYFGPGTRLTVT.

This clone was counted between two and nine times. CDR3 sequence reads: CASSPSGRGGEQYF. The CDR3 nucleotides are TGCGCCAGCAGTCCGAGTGGCAGGGGAGGGGAGCAGTACTTC. The J gene is TRBJ2-7, the V gene TRBV5-1; D is perhaps TRBD2 (7 bases). CDR1 and CDR2 (germline): SGHRS, YFSETQ. V was pared by 5 bases and J by 7 bases, with 19 bases between. The CDR3 length is 14 residues.

The genes are TRBV6-1 and TRBJ2-1; 7 bases line up with TRBD1. This CDR3 region has 13 residues. With 9 bases clipped from V and 4 bases from J, the junction kept 6 bases outside the gene matches. Germline assignment: CDR1 MNHNS and CDR2 SASEGT. The CDR3 loop reads CASSGQTYNEQFF. CDR3 coding DNA: TGTGCCAGTTCGGGACAGACGTACAATGAGCAGTTCTTC.

The rearrangement links TRBV29-1 to TRBJ2-3; D not certain. The CDR3 has 14 residues. Per the germline V gene, CDR1 is SQVTM and CDR2 is ANQGSEA. The V end was cut by 4 bases, the J end by 4 bases, with 15 bases between. Here the CDR3 reads CSVGLPRRSDTQYF. DNA for the CDR3: TGCAGCGTTGGTCTCCCCAGACGGTCAGATACGCAGTATTTT.

The V call is TRBV10-3, the J call TRBJ2-2; D unresolved. The ends were cut back, 3 bases at V and 8 bases at J, with 4 bases in the middle. The CDR3 contains 11 residues. Per the germline V gene, CDR1 is ENHRY and CDR2 is SYGVKD. The CDR3 bases are TGTGCCATCAGTGATATGGGGGAGCTGTTTTTT. This sequence encodes CAISDMGELFF.

This clone was seen only a few times. V and J are TRBV6-5 and TRBJ1-5, with D possibly TRBD1 on 5 matching bases. Germline lookup yields CDR1 MNHEY and CDR2 SVGAGI. CDR3 length: 14 amino acids. The V end was cut by 5 bases, the J end by 7 bases, with 15 bases between. CDR3 in DNA: TGTGCCAGCAGTCCCCAGGGCTCAGGCCAGCCCCAGCATTTT. This encodes CASSPQGSGQPQHF.

This clone was seen only a few times. The chain has TRBV3-1 (or the pseudogene TRBV3-2) and TRBJ2-4; TRBD1 matches 8 bases. CDR1 is LGHDT and CDR2 is YNNKEL in the germline V gene (reference sequence). Trimming cost V 2 bases and J 6 bases; bases outside gene matches: 6. The CDR3 has 15 residues. In nucleotides, the CDR3 is TGTGCCAGCAGCCAAACCGGGACAGGAGCAAACATTCAGTACTTC. It codes for CASSQTGTGANIQYF.

The chain carries TRBV27 and TRBJ1-2; D is ambiguous. CDR3 size: 15 residues. V was pared by 5 bases and J by 1 base, with 14 bases between. Germline CDR1 is MNHEY and CDR2 is SMNVEV (reference sequence). CDR3 coding DNA: TGTGCCAGCAGTCACCTGAGGACGGGTAACTATGGCTACACCTTC. Protein: CASSHLRTGNYGYTF.

J is TRBJ2-3 and V is TRBV5-8; 9 positions match TRBD2. Germline lookup yields CDR1 SGHTS and CDR2 YDEGEE. Trimming took 1 base from V and 2 from J; bases not matched to a gene: 5. This CDR3 is 16 amino acids long. The CDR3 region has the DNA TGTGCCAGCAGCTTGCGGCGGGAGGGCCTCACAGATACGCAGTATTTT. This codes for CASSLRREGLTDTQYF.

The chain carries TRBV10-1 and TRBJ1-3; D ambiguous. Trimming took off 6 bases at V and 0 bases at J, with 9 bases between the two ends. Germline CDR1 and CDR2: WNHNN and SYGVQD (reference sequence). The CDR3 consists of 14 residues. CDR3 loop: CASRSSNSGNTIYF. The CDR3 nucleotides are TGCGCCAGCAGATCGTCCAACTCTGGAAACACCATATATTTT.

The genes are TRBV6-8 and TRBJ1-5, with 9 bases aligning to TRBD1. J gave up 7 bases and V 2 bases, and 9 bases lay outside the gene matches. CDR1 is MNHGY and CDR2 is SAAAGT in the germline V gene. The CDR3 loop spans 16 amino acids. In DNA form, the CDR3 reads TGTGCCAGCAGTTACGCATCGGGACAGGGTAGCCAGCCCCAGCATTTT. Its protein is CASSYASGQGSQPQHF.

This chain connects TRBV19 to TRBJ1-1; 7 nucleotides agree with TRBD1. Germline CDR1 is LNHDA and CDR2 is SQIVND (reference sequence). J lost 4 bases, V lost 4 bases, and 18 bases had no gene match. The CDR3 runs to 18 residues. CDR3 in amino acids: CASSTTRTNRGLRTEAFF. The CDR3 bases are TGTGCCAGTAGTACTACCCGAACAAACAGGGGTCTTCGCACTGAAGCTTTCTTT.

The rearrangement links TRBV5-8 to TRBJ2-3; D not resolved. The germline CDR1 and CDR2 sequences are SGHTS and YDEGEE. Trimming took 1 base from V and 3 from J, leaving 9 bases between them. This CDR3 contains 14 residues. The CDR3 bases are TGTGCCAGCAGCTTGCTGGTGGGGACAGATACGCAGTATTTT. Protein product: CASSLLVGTDTQYF.

The chain is built from TRBV14 and TRBJ2-5; 9 bases are a match to TRBD1. There are 15 residues in the CDR3. Germline V CDR1 and CDR2: SGHDN, FVKESK. J gave up 2 bases and V 1 base, and 2 bases lay outside the gene matches. CDR3 in DNA: TGTGCCAGCAGCCAAGTGGGACAGGGACAAGAGACCCAGTACTTC. Its translation: CASSQVGQGQETQYF.

This sequence joins TRBV5-1 and TRBJ2-5, with 9 bases that match TRBD1. The CDR3 totals 14 residues. Losses at the gene ends were 4 bases for V and 1 base for J; bases not matched to a gene: 2. The germline V gene has CDR1 SGHRS and CDR2 YFSETQ. CDR3 in DNA: TGCGCCAGCAGCCCGACAGGGGGCCAAGAGACCCAGTACTTC. Its protein product is CASSPTGGQETQYF.

Here the CDR3 DNA reads TGTGCCATCAGCCGGGACGGATCAAACTATGGCTACACCTTC. This sequence encodes CAISRDGSNYGYTF. V usage is TRBV10-3 and J usage is TRBJ1-2; tentative D call: TRBD1 (5 bases). Trimming removed 6 bases from V and 2 bases from J, with 13 bases in between. The CDR3 runs to 14 residues. Per germline, CDR1 ENHRY and CDR2 SYGVKD.

This clone is a singleton in its sample. The chain is built from TRBV28 and TRBJ1-2; no clear D gene. Per the germline V gene, CDR1 is MDHEN and CDR2 is SYDVKM. This CDR3 is 11 amino acids long. V was cut by 8 bases and J by 5 bases, with 9 bases left in between. The CDR3 DNA is TGTGCCAGCGCTCGGGATTATGGCTACACCTTC. Protein sequence: CASARDYGYTF.

V is TRBV5-4 and J is TRBJ2-2, with 8 positions matching TRBD2. The germline CDR1 and CDR2 sequences are SGHNT and YYREEE (reference sequence). The CDR3 is made up of 15 amino acids. V was pared by 9 bases and J by 3 bases, with 10 bases of the junction left unmatched. The CDR3 DNA sequence: TGTGCCACTTCTTTCGGGGGGGCAGACACCGGGGAGCTGTTTTTT. This sequence encodes CATSFGGADTGELFF.

This chain joins TRBV10-3 and TRBJ2-3, with a possible D match to TRBD1 (6 bases). Between the trimmed V and J ends, which lost 6 bases and 4 bases, there was a span of 8 bases. Germline lookup yields CDR1 ENHRY and CDR2 SYGVKD. The CDR3 sequence is 12 residues long. The CDR3 region has the DNA TGTGCCATCAGACAGGGTCCAGATACGCAGTATTTT. Residues: CAIRQGPDTQYF.

This chain connects TRBV23-1 to TRBJ2-7; D not resolved. TRBV23-1 is classed as an ORF, of uncertain function. This CDR3 region has 15 residues. Trimming shortened V by 2 bases and J by 6 bases, and 17 bases separated the two germline ends. The CDR3 region has the DNA TGCGCCAGCAGTCAAACCCTTAACTGGTTTAGCGAGCAGTACGTC. Translating it yields CASSQTLNWFSEQYV.

This clone came up once. V is TRBV16 and J is TRBJ1-5; no clear D gene. The V end was cut by 0 bases, the J end by 4 bases, with 4 bases between. The CDR3 is 13 amino acids. The germline gives CDR1 KGHSY, CDR2 FQNENV. The chain's CDR3 is CASSQSGNQPQHF. CDR3 sequence (DNA): TGTGCCAGCAGCCAATCGGGGAATCAGCCCCAGCATTTT.

The sample holds a few counts of this clone. The chain is built from TRBV18 and TRBJ2-4, with 9 bases lining up with TRBD1. The CDR3 runs 16 residues. CDR1 is KGHSH and CDR2 is LQKENI in the germline V gene. Trimming took 2 bases from V and 11 from J; bases not matched to a gene: 13. The CDR3 DNA sequence: TGTGCCAGCTCACCAATGCCCGGGACAGGGAGAACATTTCAGTACTTC. Amino acid sequence: CASSPMPGTGRTFQYF. Full variable domain (rest looked up from reference TRBV18 and TRBJ2-4): NAGVMQNPRHLVRRRGQEARLRCSPMKGHSHVYWYRQLPEEGLKFMVYLQKENIIDESGMPKERFSAEFPKEGPSILRIQQVVRGDSAAYFCASSPMPGTGRTFQYFGAGTRLSVL.

This rearrangement joins TRBV11-2 to TRBJ2-2; the D is unclear. The CDR3 runs to 12 residues. Germline V gives CDR1 SGHAT, CDR2 FQNNGV. The V gene lost 5 bases and the J gene lost 4 bases, with 5 bases spanning the gap. CDR3 DNA sequence: TGTGCCAGCAGCAAGCCCACCGGGGAGCTGTTTTTT. Translation: CASSKPTGELFF.

CDR3 nucleotide sequence: TGTGCCAGTAGTACGTACAGGGACCCTGGAATCAATGAGCAGTTCTTC. Its protein product is CASSTYRDPGINEQFF. The J gene is TRBJ2-1, the V gene TRBV19; maybe TRBD1 (6 bases). Germline V gene sequence: CDR1 LNHDA, CDR2 SQIVND (reference sequence). Trimming stripped 4 bases from V and 6 bases from J, with 19 bases between. This CDR3 has 16 residues.

This clone was counted a single time. The V call is TRBV7-9, the J call TRBJ2-4; D not certain. CDR3 size: 15 residues. Trimming stripped 2 bases from V and 6 bases from J, with 14 bases between. Germline assignment: CDR1 SEHNR and CDR2 FQNEAQ (reference sequence). CDR3 coding DNA: TGTGCCAGCAGCTTACCCAGACGTTTGGGAAACATTCAGTACTTC. Translating gives CASSLPRRLGNIQYF.